This record looks at one TCR beta chain sequence and its context. There is no known antigen for this receptor. Base quality data are lacking; no much larger clone is found one base away. The data belong to a study of T cell responses to AZD1222 COVID-19 vaccine (TCRdb year 2021). For context, the study as a whole: Because spike-specific TCR depth and breadth did not differ between the two schedules, AZD1222 recipients who got a second dose at roughly 4 weeks were pooled with those who got a second dose at roughly 12 weeks. A total of approximately 240 trial participants underwent TCR sequencing, of whom about 210 received two doses of AZD1222 and about 25 received two doses of the MenACWY control vaccine. Trial participants were enrolled into age subgroups of 18-55, 56-69 and 70-plus years, which contained roughly 150, 30 and 60 TCR-sequenced participants, respectively.

The CDR3 regions of human TCRbeta chains were analyzed by immunosequencing. Processing in the source paper ran as follows. TCRs in the repertoires were compared against a reference library of SARS-CoV-2-specific TCRs that had been generated with the MIRA antigen-specificity platform. Breadth was defined as the fraction of unique TCRs that were SARS-CoV-2-associated. Depth was defined as the fraction of total T cells that were SARS-CoV-2-associated. Using the MIRA data, every spike-specific TCR was mapped to the spike region that the TCR reacted to and assigned to either a CD4 or a CD8 class. Log10-transformed breadth and depth values were compared by one-way ANOVA with Sidak's multiple comparisons tests. Here the immuneACCESS table is served through TCRdb, limited to in-frame sequences with V and J called. Missing clones are a known gap in these copies; in checked studies unresolved V genes cover under half, and the rest lacks a known reason. Clone size and V and J calls were adopted from that table, with D and trimming inferred from the DNA. This sample has roughly 100,000 clones in its table, and roughly 91% of those were observed once. The leading ten clones occupy 45% of the sample.

Study-level results and caveats: Participants were mostly white British and included more females than males, and it was suggested by the authors that clonal diversity may have been underestimated. Only five or six AZD1222 recipients were SARS-CoV-2 seropositive at baseline, limiting conclusions about previously exposed vaccinees. In the small 56-69-year group, the increase in depth fell short of significance, most likely because of low power. Vaccine-associated CD4 TCRs spanned the whole spike protein, with dominant responses in regions 160-218 and 743-854. A significant rise in spike-specific TCR breadth and depth was observed after two AZD1222 doses relative to day 0 and relative to MenACWY recipients. Because no samples from the day 14 peak response were available, repertoires could be characterized only after the peak T cell response. Reportedly, close to half of the unique spike-specific TCRs recognized epitopes lying outside the regions that are mutated in the B.1.351 and B.1.1.7 variants.

Including the terminal cysteine and phenylalanine, the CDR3 comprises 15 residues. The entry retains the CDR3 DNA only, 45 bases that are in frame from base 1. Looking up the germline V gene yields CDR1 SGHDT and CDR2 YYEEEE. V has 0 bases trimmed and J has 6 bases trimmed; junction bases matching no gene number 6. The time point label, as the study defines it: baseline before first vaccination. Samples from vaccinated people were obtained from the UK trials COV001 and COV002, which included a single-blind randomized controlled phase 2/3 trial of AZD1222 (ChAdOx1 nCoV-19) in healthy adults. For TCRbeta chain sequencing, PBMC samples from trial participants were taken at day 0 and at day 28 after the second dose.

This sequence was found in an adult in good health. The chain is encoded by TRBV5-6 joined to TRBJ1-2, with 9 middle bases fitting TRBD1. Here the sequenced sample was peripheral blood, taken on day 0 of AZD1222 vaccination. The nucleotide sequence is given as TGTGCCAGCAGCTTGGGGACAGGGGACATTCATGGCTACACCTTC. This sequence encodes CASSLGTGDIHGYTF.